The next 3 T cell receptor beta chains were all read from a single sample in a study of metastatic and nonmetastatic thyroid tumors. TCRdb re-analyzed the PCR reads through MiXCR. The sample carries 21,000 or so clones, roughly 22% recorded once. The entire patient cohort was treatment-naive prior to thyroid surgery. Material: blood. These receptors originate from a female donor with papillary thyroid cancer or a benign thyroid nodule (not recorded which). Some clones in this sample may be carry-over from other donors' samples.

The chain has TRBV6-1 and TRBJ1-1; D ambiguous. Trimming took 3 bases from V and 3 from J, leaving 11 bases between them. The germline CDR1 and CDR2 sequences are MNHNS and SASEGT. The CDR3 is 14 residues long. The CDR3 DNA sequence: TGTGCCAGCAGTGAGAGAAGGCAGCACACTGAAGCTTTCTTT. The encoded protein is CASSERRQHTEAFF.

The J gene is TRBJ2-3, the V gene TRBV14; TRBD2 matches at 11 bases. CDR1 SGHDN and CDR2 FVKESK come from the germline V gene. V dropped 2 bases and J dropped 0; count of bases not matched to a gene: 10. CDR3 length: 19 residues. Here the CDR3 DNA reads TGTGCCAGCAGCCAACCACCCGGGACTAGCGGCTCTAGCACAGATACGCAGTATTTT. Its protein is CASSQPPGTSGSSTDTQYF.

This clone came up a few times. A much larger clone differs from this one at a single base, so this may be a read error. The chain couples TRBV27 to TRBJ2-3, with 7 bases lining up with TRBD2. Germline V gene lookup returns CDR1 MNHEY and CDR2 SMNVEV (reference sequence). J gave up 2 bases and V 1 base, and 3 bases lay outside the gene matches. The CDR3 spans 15 residues. As DNA, the CDR3 is TGTGCCAGCAGTTTATACGGGAGGTACACAGATACGCAGTATTTT. Translation gives CASSLYGRYTDTQYF.